The clone carrying this TCR beta chain was counted a single time. Its specificity is unknown. These data are taken from a study of CD8+ T cells in alopecia areata. Study-level results: With tofacitinib ongoing, many expanded lesional clones persisted in both scalp and blood. Besides other cells, scalp samples also yield sequences of resident alphabeta T cells from normal skin. Affected scalp, especially in alopecia totalis/universalis, had a higher clonality than normal scalp did. Mice gave a clearer picture of TCR sharing than patients did, possibly for HLA-related reasons.

Sequencing relied on a cDNA template that was reverse transcribed from extracted RNA. TCRdb's copy holds only in-frame clones and misses some; the assay was immunoSEQ multiplex PCR. The sample contains roughly 140,000 clones, roughly four fifths of which appear only once. Germline values: CDR1 SGHVS, CDR2 FNYEAQ. The CDR3 runs to 15 residues. V was clipped by 1 base and J by 0 bases, with 8 bases between them. Treatment noted: oral pan-JAK inhibitor, 5-10 mg twice daily. The sample here was CD8+ T cells sorted from blood, taken at week 4, from a patient treated with tofacitinib. The clonotype was recovered from a human donor with alopecia areata. V gene TRBV7-6 combines with J gene TRBJ2-3; TRBD1 might be the D (5 bases). The CDR3 bases are TGTGCCAGCAGCTTAGTCCAGGGAAGCACAGATACGCAGTATTTT. Its protein is CASSLVQGSTDTQYF.